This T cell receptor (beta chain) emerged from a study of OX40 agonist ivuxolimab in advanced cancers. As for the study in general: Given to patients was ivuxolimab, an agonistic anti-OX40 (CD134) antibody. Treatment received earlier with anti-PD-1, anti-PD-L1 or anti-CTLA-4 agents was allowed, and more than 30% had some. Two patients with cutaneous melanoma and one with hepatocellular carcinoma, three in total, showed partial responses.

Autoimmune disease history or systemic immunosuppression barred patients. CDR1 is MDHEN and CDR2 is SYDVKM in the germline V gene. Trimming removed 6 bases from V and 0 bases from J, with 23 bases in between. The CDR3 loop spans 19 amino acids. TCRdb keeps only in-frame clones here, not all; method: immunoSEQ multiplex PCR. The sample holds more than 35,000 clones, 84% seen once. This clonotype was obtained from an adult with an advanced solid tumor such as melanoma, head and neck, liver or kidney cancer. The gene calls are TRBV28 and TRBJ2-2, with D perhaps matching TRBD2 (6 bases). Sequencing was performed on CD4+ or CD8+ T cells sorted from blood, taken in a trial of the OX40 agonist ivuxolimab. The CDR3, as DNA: TGTGCCAGCAGGGGGGACCGAGATCTCCCGGGGGCGAACACCGGGGAGCTGTTTTTT. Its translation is CASRGDRDLPGANTGELFF.